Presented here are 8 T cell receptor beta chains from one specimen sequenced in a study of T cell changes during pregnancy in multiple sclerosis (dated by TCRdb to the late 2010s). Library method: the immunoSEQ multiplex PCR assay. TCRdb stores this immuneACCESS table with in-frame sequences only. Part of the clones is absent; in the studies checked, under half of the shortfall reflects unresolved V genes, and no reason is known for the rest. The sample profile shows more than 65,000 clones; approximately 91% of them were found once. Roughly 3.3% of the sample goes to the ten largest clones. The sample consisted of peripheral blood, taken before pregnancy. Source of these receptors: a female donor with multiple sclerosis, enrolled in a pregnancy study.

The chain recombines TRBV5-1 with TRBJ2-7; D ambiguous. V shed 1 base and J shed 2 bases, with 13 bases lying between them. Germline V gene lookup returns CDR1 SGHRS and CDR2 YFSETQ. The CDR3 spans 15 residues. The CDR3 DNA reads TGCGCCAGCAGCTTGACACCTCTTCGCCCCTACGAGCAGTACTTC. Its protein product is CASSLTPLRPYEQYF. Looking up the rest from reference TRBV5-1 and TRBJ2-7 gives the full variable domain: KAGVTQTPRYLIKTRGQQVTLSCSPISGHRSVSWYQQTPGQGLQFLFEYFSETQRNKGNFPGRFSGRQFSNSRSEMNVSTLELGDSALYLCASSLTPLRPYEQYFGPGTRLTVT.

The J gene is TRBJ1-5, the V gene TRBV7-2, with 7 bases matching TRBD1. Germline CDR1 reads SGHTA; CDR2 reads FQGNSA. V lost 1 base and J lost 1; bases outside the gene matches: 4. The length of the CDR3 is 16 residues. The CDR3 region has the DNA TGTGCCAGCAGCTTAGTAGGGGGCGCGAGCAATCAGCCCCAGCATTTT. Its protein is CASSLVGGASNQPQHF.

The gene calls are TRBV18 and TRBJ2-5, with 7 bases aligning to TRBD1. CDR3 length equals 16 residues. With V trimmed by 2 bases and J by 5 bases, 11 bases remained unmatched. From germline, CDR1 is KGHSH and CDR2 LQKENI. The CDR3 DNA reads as TGTGCCAGCTCACCAGCTTATGACAGGGATGACGAGACCCAGTACTTC. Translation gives CASSPAYDRDDETQYF.

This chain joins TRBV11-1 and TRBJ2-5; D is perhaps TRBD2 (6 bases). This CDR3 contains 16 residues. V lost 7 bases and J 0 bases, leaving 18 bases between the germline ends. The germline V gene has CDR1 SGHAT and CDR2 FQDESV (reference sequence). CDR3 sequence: CASTKAGGMYQETQYF. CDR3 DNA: TGTGCCAGCACCAAGGCTGGCGGGATGTACCAAGAGACCCAGTACTTC.

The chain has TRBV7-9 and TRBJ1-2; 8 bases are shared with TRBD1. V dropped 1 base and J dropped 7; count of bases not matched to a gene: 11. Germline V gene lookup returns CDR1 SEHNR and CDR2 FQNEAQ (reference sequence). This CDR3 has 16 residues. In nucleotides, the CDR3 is TGTGCCAGCAGCTTAGTTCGGCCAGGGGGCATAGGTGGCTACACCTTC. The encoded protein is CASSLVRPGGIGGYTF.

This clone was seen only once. The DNA of the CDR3 is TGTGCCAGCAGCTTGGCGGGGGGTCTATACTACGAGCAGTACTTC. It is translated as CASSLAGGLYYEQYF. The chain carries TRBV5-6 and TRBJ2-7; 7 bases fit TRBD2. The CDR3 spans 15 residues. The germline V gene encodes CDR1 SGHDT and CDR2 YYEEEE. The junction had 6 bases not matched to a gene; V was cut back by 0 bases and J by 3 bases.

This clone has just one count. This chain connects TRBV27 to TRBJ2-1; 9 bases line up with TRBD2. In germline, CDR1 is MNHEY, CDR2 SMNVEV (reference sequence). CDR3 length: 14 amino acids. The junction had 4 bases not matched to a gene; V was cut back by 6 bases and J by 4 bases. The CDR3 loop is CASRNSGSYNEQFF. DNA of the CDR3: TGTGCCAGCAGAAATAGCGGGAGTTACAATGAGCAGTTCTTC.

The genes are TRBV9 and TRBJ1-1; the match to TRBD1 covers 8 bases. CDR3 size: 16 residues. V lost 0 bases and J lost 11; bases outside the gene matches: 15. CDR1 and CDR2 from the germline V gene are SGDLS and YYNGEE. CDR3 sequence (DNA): TGTGCCAGCAGCGTAGATCACAGAATTGGACAGGGAAGGGCTTTCTTT. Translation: CASSVDHRIGQGRAFF.